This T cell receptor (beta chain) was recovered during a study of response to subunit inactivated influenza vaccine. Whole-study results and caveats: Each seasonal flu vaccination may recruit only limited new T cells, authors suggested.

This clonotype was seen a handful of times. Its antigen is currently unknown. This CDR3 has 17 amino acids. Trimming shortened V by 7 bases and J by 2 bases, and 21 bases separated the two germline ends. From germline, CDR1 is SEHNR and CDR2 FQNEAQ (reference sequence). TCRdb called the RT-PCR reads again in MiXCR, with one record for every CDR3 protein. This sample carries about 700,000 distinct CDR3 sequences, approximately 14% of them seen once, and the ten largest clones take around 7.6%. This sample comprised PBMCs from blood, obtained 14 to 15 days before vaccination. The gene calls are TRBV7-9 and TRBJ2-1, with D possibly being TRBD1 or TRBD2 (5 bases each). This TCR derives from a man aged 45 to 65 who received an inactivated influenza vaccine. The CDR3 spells CASTSGQLRAPYNEQFF. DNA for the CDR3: TGTGCCAGCACCTCGGGGCAGCTGAGGGCCCCCTACAATGAGCAGTTCTTC.